The subject of this entry is one TCR beta chain. Its cognate antigen is unknown. Method: immunoSEQ multiplex PCR; TCRdb's copy keeps in-frame clones and lacks some. The data show 800,000 or so clones, 96% seen once. CD45RO negativity and positive selection for CCR7 defined naive CD8 cells, a population that excluded terminally differentiated effector memory CD45RA+ cells. These data belong to a study of shared clonotypes between healthy human individuals. General study results and limits: With few donors, the genetic and exposure-history diversity represented was limited. It was the non-shared clonotypes that had lower generation probabilities than clonotypes shared by all four donors.

V was cut by 0 bases and J by 7 bases, with 6 bases left in between. The CDR3 contains 13 residues. The germline gives CDR1 MNHEY, CDR2 SMNVEV (reference sequence). The clonotype comes from a man aged 30 to 45 in good health. Sequenced sample: naive CD8+ T cells sorted from blood. This chain uses TRBV27 with TRBJ2-2; D gene unclear. CDR3 sequence (DNA): TGTGCCAGCAGTTTATCGGCCGTCGGGGAGCTGTTTTTT. This encodes CASSLSAVGELFF.